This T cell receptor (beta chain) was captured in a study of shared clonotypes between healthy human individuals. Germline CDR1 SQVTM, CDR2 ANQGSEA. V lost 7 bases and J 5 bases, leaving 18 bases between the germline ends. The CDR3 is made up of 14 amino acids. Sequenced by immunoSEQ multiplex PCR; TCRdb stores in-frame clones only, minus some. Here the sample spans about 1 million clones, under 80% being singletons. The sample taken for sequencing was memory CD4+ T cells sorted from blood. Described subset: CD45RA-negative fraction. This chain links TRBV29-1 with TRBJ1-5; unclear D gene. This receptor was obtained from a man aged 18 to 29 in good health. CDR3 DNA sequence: TGCAGCGCGGTGTTCGTGGGCGCGGATCAGCCCCAGCATTTT. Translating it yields CSAVFVGADQPQHF.